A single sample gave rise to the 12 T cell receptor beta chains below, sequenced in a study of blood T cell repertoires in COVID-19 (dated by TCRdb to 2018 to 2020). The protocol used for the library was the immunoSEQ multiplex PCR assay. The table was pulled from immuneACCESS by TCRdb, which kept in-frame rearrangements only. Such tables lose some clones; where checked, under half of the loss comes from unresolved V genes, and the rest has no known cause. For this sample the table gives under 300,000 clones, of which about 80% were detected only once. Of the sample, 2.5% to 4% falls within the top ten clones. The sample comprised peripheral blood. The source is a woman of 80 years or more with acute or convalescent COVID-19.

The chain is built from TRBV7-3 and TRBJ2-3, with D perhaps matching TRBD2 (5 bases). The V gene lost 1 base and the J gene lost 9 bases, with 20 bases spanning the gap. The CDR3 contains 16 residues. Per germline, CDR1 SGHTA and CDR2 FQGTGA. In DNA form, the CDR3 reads TGTGCCAGCAGCTTAATTATAGTGCCCCTAGCCTGCACGCAGTATTTT. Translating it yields CASSLIIVPLACTQYF.

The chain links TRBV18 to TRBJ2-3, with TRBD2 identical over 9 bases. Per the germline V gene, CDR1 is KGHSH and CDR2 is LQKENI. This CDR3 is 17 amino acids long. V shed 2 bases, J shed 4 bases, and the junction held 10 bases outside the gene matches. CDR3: CASSPRRVAGAADTQYF. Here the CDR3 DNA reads TGTGCCAGCTCACCAAGGCGGGTAGCGGGAGCGGCAGATACGCAGTATTTT.

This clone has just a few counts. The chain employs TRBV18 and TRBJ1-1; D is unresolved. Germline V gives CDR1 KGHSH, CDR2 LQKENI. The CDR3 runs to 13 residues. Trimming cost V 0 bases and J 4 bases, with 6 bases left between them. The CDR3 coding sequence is TGTGCCAGCTCACCACCGTCGGGCACTGAAGCTTTCTTT. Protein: CASSPPSGTEAFF. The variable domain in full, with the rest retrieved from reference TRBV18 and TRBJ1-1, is NAGVMQNPRHLVRRRGQEARLRCSPMKGHSHVYWYRQLPEEGLKFMVYLQKENIIDESGMPKERFSAEFPKEGPSILRIQQVVRGDSAAYFCASSPPSGTEAFFGQGTRLTVV.

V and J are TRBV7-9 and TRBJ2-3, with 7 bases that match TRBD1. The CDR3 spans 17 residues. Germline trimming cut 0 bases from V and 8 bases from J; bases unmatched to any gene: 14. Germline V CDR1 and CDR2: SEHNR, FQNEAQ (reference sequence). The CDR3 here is CASSLAVATGSFGTQYF. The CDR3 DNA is TGTGCCAGCAGCTTAGCGGTTGCGACAGGGAGTTTCGGTACGCAGTATTTT.

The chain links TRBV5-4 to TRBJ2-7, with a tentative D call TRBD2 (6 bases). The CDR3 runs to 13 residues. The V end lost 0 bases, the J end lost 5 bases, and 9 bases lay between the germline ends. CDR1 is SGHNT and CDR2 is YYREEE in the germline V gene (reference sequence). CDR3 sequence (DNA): TGTGCCAGCAGCTTGGCAGGGAGGAACGAGCAGTACTTC. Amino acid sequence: CASSLAGRNEQYF. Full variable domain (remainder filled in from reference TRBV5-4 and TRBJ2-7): ETGVTQSPTHLIKTRGQQVTLRCSSQSGHNTVSWYQQALGQGPQFIFQYYREEENGRGNFPPRFSGLQFPNYSSELNVNALELDDSALYLCASSLAGRNEQYFGPGTRLTVT.

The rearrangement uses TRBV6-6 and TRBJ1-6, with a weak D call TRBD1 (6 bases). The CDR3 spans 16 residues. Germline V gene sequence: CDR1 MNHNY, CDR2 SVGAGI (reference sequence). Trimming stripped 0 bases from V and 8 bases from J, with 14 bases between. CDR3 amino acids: CASSYSRTGRDSPLHF. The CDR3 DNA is TGTGCCAGCAGTTACTCGAGAACAGGGAGAGATTCACCCCTCCACTTT.

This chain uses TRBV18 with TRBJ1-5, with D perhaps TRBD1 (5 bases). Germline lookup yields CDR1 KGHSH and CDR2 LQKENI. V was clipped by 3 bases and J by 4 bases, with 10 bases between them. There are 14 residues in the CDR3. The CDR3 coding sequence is TGTGCCAGCTCACCTGGAACAGGTAATCAGCCCCAGCATTTT. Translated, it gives CASSPGTGNQPQHF.

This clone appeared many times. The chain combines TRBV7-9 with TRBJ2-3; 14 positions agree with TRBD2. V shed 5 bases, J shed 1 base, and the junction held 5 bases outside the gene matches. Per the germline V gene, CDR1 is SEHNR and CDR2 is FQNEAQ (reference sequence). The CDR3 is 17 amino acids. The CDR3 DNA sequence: TGTGCCAGCAGCCCAAGGACTAGCGGGAGGCGCACAGATACGCAGTATTTT. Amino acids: CASSPRTSGRRTDTQYF.

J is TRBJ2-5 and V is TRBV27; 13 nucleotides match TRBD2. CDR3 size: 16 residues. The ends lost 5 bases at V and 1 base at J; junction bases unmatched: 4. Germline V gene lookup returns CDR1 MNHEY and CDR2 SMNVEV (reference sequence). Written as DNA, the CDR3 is TGTGCCAGCAGTAAAACTAGCGGGGGGGGCCAAGAGACCCAGTACTTC. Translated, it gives CASSKTSGGGQETQYF.

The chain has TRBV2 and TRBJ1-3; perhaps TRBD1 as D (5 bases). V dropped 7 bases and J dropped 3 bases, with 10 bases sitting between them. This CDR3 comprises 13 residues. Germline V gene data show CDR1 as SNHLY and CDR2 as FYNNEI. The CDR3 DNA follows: TGTGCCAGCATGGGAGGGGATGGAAACACCATATATTTT. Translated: CASMGGDGNTIYF.

DNA for the CDR3: TGTGCCAGCAGTGAAACCGGGTGGAACACTGAAGCTTTCTTT. It yields the protein CASSETGWNTEAFF. The chain couples TRBV25-1 to TRBJ1-1; D is uncertain. The length of the CDR3 is 14 residues. Germline CDR1 is MGHDK and CDR2 is SYGVNS. The V and J ends lost 2 bases and 1 base respectively, with 8 bases between them. Full variable domain (missing parts from reference TRBV25-1 and TRBJ1-1): EADIYQTPRYLVIGTGKKITLECSQTMGHDKMYWYQQDPGMELHLIHYSYGVNSTEKGDLSSESTVSRIRTEHFPLTLESARPSHTSQYLCASSETGWNTEAFFGQGTRLTVV.

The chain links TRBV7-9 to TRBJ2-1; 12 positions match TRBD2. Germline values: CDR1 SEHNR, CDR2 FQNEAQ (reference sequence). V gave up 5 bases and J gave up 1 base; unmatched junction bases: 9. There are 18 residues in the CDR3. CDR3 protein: CASSTRGLAGRSYNEQFF. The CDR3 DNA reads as TGTGCCAGCAGCACCCGGGGACTAGCGGGCCGATCCTACAATGAGCAGTTCTTC.